This note documents a single T cell receptor (beta chain) sequence. Antigen unknown. This entry belongs to a study of T cell responses to AZD1222 COVID-19 vaccine. The V gene's germline CDR1 is MGHRA and CDR2 YSYEKL. There are 17 residues in the CDR3. The V and J ends lost 0 bases and 3 bases respectively, with 18 bases between them. TCRdb's copy holds only in-frame clones and misses some; the assay was immunoSEQ multiplex PCR. The sample has fewer than 150,000 clones; 90% are singletons. Overall study results and limits: Compared with day 0, the breadth and depth of the Spike-specific TCR repertoire rose significantly after two doses of AZD1222.

The clonotype originates from an adult in good health. Source: peripheral blood, taken on day 0 of AZD1222 vaccination. The rearrangement links TRBV4-1 to TRBJ2-7; D gene uncertain. The CDR3 nucleotides are TGCGCCAGCAGCCAAGACCCTATACCCGGTTTCAACTACGAGCAGTACTTC. Encoded protein: CASSQDPIPGFNYEQYF.